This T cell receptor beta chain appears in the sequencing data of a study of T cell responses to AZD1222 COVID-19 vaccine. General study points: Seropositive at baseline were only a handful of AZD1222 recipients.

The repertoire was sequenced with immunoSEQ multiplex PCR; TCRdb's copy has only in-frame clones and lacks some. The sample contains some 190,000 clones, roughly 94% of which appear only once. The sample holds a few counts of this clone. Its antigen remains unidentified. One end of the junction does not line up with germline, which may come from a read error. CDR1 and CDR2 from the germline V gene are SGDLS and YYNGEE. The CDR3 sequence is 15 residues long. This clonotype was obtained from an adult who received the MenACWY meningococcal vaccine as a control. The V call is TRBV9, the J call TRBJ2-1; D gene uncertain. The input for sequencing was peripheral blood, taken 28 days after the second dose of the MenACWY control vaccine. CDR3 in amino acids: CASSVTYSSNNEQFF. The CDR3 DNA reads TGTGCCAGCAGCGTCACATATTCCTCCAACAATGAGCAGTTCTTC.